This T cell receptor (beta chain) stems from a study of T cells expressing NK-cell markers. Points from the study as a whole: Each of 6 or 7 donors carried dominant NKG2C+ clonotypes accounting for about 1.0-8% of CD8+ T cells.

No DNA is given; TCRdb re-called the 5' RACE reads and lists each CDR3 protein once. The table for this sample gives 350,000 to 400,000 distinct CDR3 sequences. CDR1 and CDR2 (germline): SGHRS, YFSETQ. The CDR3 is made up of 12 amino acids. Comment on this clonotype: What it binds is not known.

This clonotype was sampled from a woman aged 45-59 years in good health. Material: blood T cells: a sorted CD56 or NKG2C T cell subset, CD4+ or CD8+ T cells, or bulk PBMC T cells (not recorded which). The genes are TRBV5-1 and TRBJ2-1; checking the TCRdb D call of TRBD1 is not possible without DNA. CDR3: CASTGGINEQFF.